A single sample is the source of the 26 T cell receptor beta chains below, sequenced in a study of beta chain features in type 1 diabetes. The isolated RNA, all of it, was reverse transcribed, so expressed TCRB transcripts were what got sequenced. Measured with immunoSEQ multiplex PCR; TCRdb has only the in-frame clones, and not every one. The sample lists about 140,000 clones, 6.9% occurring once. What was sequenced was central memory CD4+ T cells from blood. The source of these receptors is a woman aged 25 to 39 in good health.

This clone was seen only a few times. The chain employs TRBV5-8 and TRBJ2-1; 13 bases line up with TRBD2. This CDR3 has 17 amino acids. With V trimmed by 2 bases and J by 5 bases, 7 bases remained unmatched. Germline V CDR1 and CDR2: SGHTS, YDEGEE. As DNA, the CDR3 is TGTGCCAGCAGCTTAAGACTAGCGGGAGGCCTCGACAATGAGCAGTTCTTC. This gives the protein CASSLRLAGGLDNEQFF.

In its sample, this clone was seen a few times. The chain couples TRBV7-2 to TRBJ2-3; 8 bases are shared with TRBD2. V lost 3 bases to trimming and J lost 6 bases; unmatched junction nucleotides: 8. The germline CDR1 and CDR2 sequences are SGHTA and FQGNSA. There are 15 residues in the CDR3. This CDR3 reads CASSFQAGAADTQYF. In DNA, the CDR3 is TGTGCCAGCAGCTTCCAAGCGGGAGCGGCCGATACGCAGTATTTT.

This clone was counted only a few times. The rearrangement uses TRBV9 and TRBJ2-7, with D possibly being TRBD2 (6 bases). V was clipped by 0 bases and J by 3 bases, with 10 bases between them. The germline V gene encodes CDR1 SGDLS and CDR2 YYNGEE. The CDR3 is 14 residues long. As DNA, the CDR3 is TGTGCCAGCAGCGTAGCGGGAGAGCTCTACGAGCAGTACTTC. This encodes CASSVAGELYEQYF.

This clone was counted at least ten times. V and J are TRBV29-1 and TRBJ2-7, with D maybe TRBD1 (6 bases). Germline V gene lookup returns CDR1 SQVTM and CDR2 ANQGSEA. Trimming pared 6 bases from V and 2 bases from J, leaving 17 bases between. The length of the CDR3 is 14 residues. The CDR3 DNA reads as TGCAGCGTGGGGGCCACTCCACCCACCTACGAGCAGTACTTC. It codes for CSVGATPPTYEQYF.

The chain joins TRBV7-2 to TRBJ2-1; 7 nucleotides agree with TRBD2. The J segment lost 7 bases and the V segment lost 3 bases, leaving 3 bases of the junction unmatched. The germline gives CDR1 SGHTA, CDR2 FQGNSA. The length of the CDR3 is 13 residues. The CDR3 DNA sequence: TGTGCCAGCAGCTTGACTAGCCAAAATGAGCAGTTCTTC. This encodes CASSLTSQNEQFF.

This clone was seen a few times. J is TRBJ1-1 and V is TRBV5-4; D gene uncertain. CDR3 size: 15 residues. CDR1 and CDR2 from the germline V gene are SGHNT and YYREEE (reference sequence). V gave up 2 bases and J gave up 0 bases, with 11 bases separating them. This chain's CDR3 is CASSFELTLNTEAFF. As DNA, the CDR3 is TGTGCCAGCAGCTTCGAACTCACCTTGAACACTGAAGCTTTCTTT.

This clone occurred a few times. The chain employs TRBV9 and TRBJ1-2; 8 bases are a match to TRBD1. The CDR3 is 14 amino acids. The germline V gene has CDR1 SGDLS and CDR2 YYNGEE. V gave up 4 bases and J gave up 4 bases; unmatched junction bases: 6. CDR3 loop: CASSPGQGAYGYTF. The CDR3 nucleotides read TGTGCCAGCAGCCCCGGACAGGGAGCCTATGGCTACACCTTC. Filled out from reference TRBV9 and TRBJ1-2, the complete variable domain reads DSGVTQTPKHLITATGQRVTLRCSPRSGDLSVYWYQQSLDQGLQFLIQYYNGEERAKGNILERFSAQQFPDLHSELNLSSLELGDSALYFCASSPGQGAYGYTFGSGTRLTVV.

The chain links TRBV15 to TRBJ1-1; D is unresolved. The CDR3 extends over 13 amino acids. CDR1 is LNHNV and CDR2 is YYDKDF in the germline V gene (reference sequence). V shed 0 bases and J shed 8 bases, with 10 bases lying between them. This chain's CDR3 is CATSRDMGGEAFF. The DNA of the CDR3 is TGTGCCACCAGCAGAGATATGGGCGGGGAAGCTTTCTTT.

This clone showed up just a few times. The genes are TRBV5-4 and TRBJ1-1, with D possibly being TRBD1 (6 bases). In germline, CDR1 is SGHNT, CDR2 YYREEE (reference sequence). This CDR3 contains 13 residues. V was shortened by 5 bases and J by 7 bases, with 15 bases between the two germline ends. CDR3 sequence (DNA): TGTGCCAGCAGGCCACAGGGCGCGAATGAAGCTTTCTTT. Residues: CASRPQGANEAFF.

This clone was seen only a few times. The chain couples TRBV4-3 to TRBJ2-5; D gene ambiguous. Germline-derived CDR1 and CDR2 are LGHNA and YSLEER. The CDR3 has 13 amino acids. The V and J ends lost 5 bases and 6 bases respectively, with 13 bases between them. CDR3 region: CASSLNRVQTQYF. DNA of the CDR3: TGCGCCAGCAGCTTAAACAGAGTTCAGACCCAGTACTTC.

This clone has only a few counts. This rearrangement joins TRBV2 to TRBJ2-5; 7 bases are a match to TRBD2. In germline, CDR1 is SNHLY, CDR2 FYNNEI. The V gene end was trimmed by 5 bases and the J gene end by 4 bases; junction bases not matched to a gene: 4. The CDR3 extends over 13 amino acids. CDR3 protein: CASSREGTETQYF. The CDR3 region has the DNA TGTGCCAGCAGTAGGGAGGGTACAGAGACCCAGTACTTC.

The CDR3 reads CASSQEWAGGGRHEQYF. The CDR3 bases are TGCGCCAGCAGCCAAGAATGGGCGGGAGGGGGACGGCACGAGCAGTACTTC. V is TRBV4-3 and J is TRBJ2-7; 9 bases are shared with TRBD2. CDR3 length: 17 amino acids. Trimming cost V 0 bases and J 5 bases; bases outside gene matches: 11. Germline CDR1 reads LGHNA; CDR2 reads YSLEER.

This clone was counted at least ten times. The V call is TRBV6-6, the J call TRBJ1-3; no firm D call. Trimming cost V 0 bases and J 4 bases, with 10 bases left between them. Germline loops: CDR1 MNHNY, CDR2 SVGAGI (reference sequence). The CDR3 contains 15 residues. The CDR3 sequence: CASSYSFQKGNTIYF. CDR3 sequence (DNA): TGTGCCAGCAGTTACTCGTTTCAGAAAGGAAACACCATATATTTT.

This clone was counted a few times. In DNA form, the CDR3 reads TGTGCCACCAGCAGAGTGGACAGGGAGCCTCGTTACGAGCAGTACTTC. Protein sequence: CATSRVDREPRYEQYF. The chain combines TRBV15 with TRBJ2-7, with 8 bases that match TRBD1. The junction had 9 bases not matched to a gene; V was cut back by 1 base and J by 4 bases. Germline V gene lookup returns CDR1 LNHNV and CDR2 YYDKDF (reference sequence). The CDR3 consists of 16 residues.

This clone was counted only a few times. One end of the junction does not line up with germline, which may come from a read error. The genes are TRBV27 and TRBJ1-1; TRBD1 matches 7 bases. CDR1 is MNHEY, CDR2 SMNVEV, per germline (reference sequence). The CDR3 sequence is 12 residues long. The CDR3 spells CASSLVGTVLTF. The CDR3, as DNA: TGTGCCAGCAGTTTAGTTGGGACAGTCCTAACGTTT.

The chain carries TRBV19 and TRBJ2-5, with 9 bases identical to TRBD1. V dropped 5 bases and J dropped 4; count of bases not matched to a gene: 5. This CDR3 has 14 residues. Per germline, CDR1 LNHDA and CDR2 SQIVND (reference sequence). The chain's CDR3 is CASSRQGVRETQYF. For the CDR3, the DNA is TGTGCCAGTAGTCGACAGGGGGTAAGAGAGACCCAGTACTTC.

V gene TRBV7-2 combines with J gene TRBJ2-3; 10 bases line up with TRBD1. The CDR3 consists of 15 residues. The V gene's germline CDR1 is SGHTA and CDR2 FQGNSA. V shed 3 bases, J shed 4 bases, and the junction held 4 bases outside the gene matches. The CDR3 sequence: CASSFGTGVPDTQYF. The CDR3 region has the DNA TGTGCCAGCAGCTTCGGGACAGGGGTCCCAGATACGCAGTATTTT.

The chain employs TRBV6-1 and TRBJ1-2; a weak D match, TRBD1 (5 bases). Per the germline V gene, CDR1 is MNHNS and CDR2 is SASEGT. Trimming removed 6 bases at V and 4 bases at J, with 15 bases between. The CDR3 covers 14 residues. The CDR3 DNA reads as TGTGCCAGCAGGGCGCTGGACACTTCCTATGGCTACACCTTC. Translation gives CASRALDTSYGYTF.

In this sample, this clone turned up a few times. The chain couples TRBV29-1 to TRBJ2-7, with D perhaps TRBD2 (6 bases). Germline V lookup: CDR1 SQVTM, CDR2 ANQGSEA. V was shortened by 5 bases and J by 5 bases, with 10 bases between the two germline ends. The CDR3 is 11 amino acids. This CDR3 is CSVSEGDEQYF. The CDR3 DNA is TGCAGCGTTTCGGAGGGCGACGAGCAGTACTTC.

This chain links TRBV7-2 with TRBJ2-1; 8 nucleotides line up with TRBD2. Unmatched junction bases numbered 10, after V lost 5 bases and J lost 7 bases. Looked up from germline, CDR1 is SGHTA and CDR2 is FQGNSA. CDR3 length equals 15 residues. CDR3 region: CASSQSGSGINEQFF. The CDR3 nucleotides are TGTGCCAGCAGCCAAAGCGGGAGTGGTATAAATGAGCAGTTCTTC.

For the CDR3, the DNA is TGTGCCAGCAGCTTCGGCGGTCAGAAAGAGACCCAGTACTTC. Protein sequence: CASSFGGQKETQYF. The J gene is TRBJ2-5, the V gene TRBV7-3; no definite D call. This CDR3 has 14 amino acids. Germline lookup yields CDR1 SGHTA and CDR2 FQGTGA. The V gene lost 3 bases and the J gene lost 3 bases, with 11 bases spanning the gap.

Remarks on this clone: At one boundary the junction diverges from the germline segment, which might be a read error. Other DNA sequences in the same sample also yield this CDR3. The chain uses TRBV5-6 and TRBJ2-7; D possibly corresponds to TRBD1 (5 bases). CDR1 and CDR2 (germline): SGHDT, YYEEEE. The CDR3 is 13 amino acids. The CDR3 nucleotides are TGTGCCAGCAGCTTGAAAGTCCAGGGTCCGCAGTACTTT. The encoded protein is CASSLKVQGPQYF.

In DNA, the CDR3 is TGTGCCAGCAGTTTACAGGGGGCTGCCTACGAGCAGTACTTC. Residues: CASSLQGAAYEQYF. V and J are TRBV27 and TRBJ2-7, with 8 bases identical to TRBD1. The germline gives CDR1 MNHEY, CDR2 SMNVEV (reference sequence). This CDR3 spans 14 amino acids. J gave up 2 bases and V 2 bases, and 2 bases lay outside the gene matches.

V and J are TRBV7-2 and TRBJ2-3, with a weak D call TRBD2 (5 bases). This CDR3 has 15 residues. Germline values: CDR1 SGHTA, CDR2 FQGNSA. V was clipped by 0 bases and J by 5 bases, with 12 bases between them. CDR3 residues: CASSLAGDYGDTQYF. The DNA for the CDR3 is TGTGCCAGCAGCTTAGCGGGAGATTACGGAGATACGCAGTATTTT.

This clone was observed a handful of times. The chain combines TRBV28 with TRBJ1-5; 11 nucleotides match TRBD1. Unmatched junction bases numbered 5, after V lost 4 bases and J lost 3 bases. Germline loops: CDR1 MDHEN, CDR2 SYDVKM. The CDR3 spans 16 residues. CDR3 nucleotide sequence: TGTGCCAGCAGTTCAGGGGACAGGGGGGACAATCAGCCCCAGCATTTT. Translating gives CASSSGDRGDNQPQHF.

This clone was detected only a few times. The chain couples TRBV28 to TRBJ1-2; D not resolved. Germline-derived CDR1 and CDR2 are MDHEN and SYDVKM. This CDR3 contains 15 residues. V was cut by 6 bases and J by 1 base, with 15 bases left in between. In nucleotides, the CDR3 is TGTGCCAGCAGACCCGCGTCGGGGATTAACTATGGCTACACCTTC. Encoded protein: CASRPASGINYGYTF.